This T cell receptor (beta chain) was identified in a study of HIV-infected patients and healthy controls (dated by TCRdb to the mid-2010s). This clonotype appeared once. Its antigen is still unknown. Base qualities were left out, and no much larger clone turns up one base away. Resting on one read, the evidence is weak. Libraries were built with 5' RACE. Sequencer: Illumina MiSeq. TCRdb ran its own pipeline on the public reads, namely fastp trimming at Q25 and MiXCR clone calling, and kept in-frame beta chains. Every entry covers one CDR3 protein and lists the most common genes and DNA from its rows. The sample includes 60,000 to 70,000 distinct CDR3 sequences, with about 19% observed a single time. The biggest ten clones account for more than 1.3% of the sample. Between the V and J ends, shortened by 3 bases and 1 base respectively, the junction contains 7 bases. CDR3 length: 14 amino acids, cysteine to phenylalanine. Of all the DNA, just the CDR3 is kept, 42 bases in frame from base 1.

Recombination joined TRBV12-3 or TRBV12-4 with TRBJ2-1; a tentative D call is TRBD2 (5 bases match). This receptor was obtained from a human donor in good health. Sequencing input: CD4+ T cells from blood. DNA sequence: TGTGCCAGCAGTTTTCGGGGATCCTACAATGAGCAGTTCTTC. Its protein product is CASSFRGSYNEQFF.